This T cell receptor (beta chain) emerged from a study of T cells in tuberculosis. Study-wide background: CD1B tetramers identified T cells specific for mycobacterial lipid GMM.

The V end lost 3 bases, the J end lost 4 bases, and 18 bases lay between the germline ends. Germline CDR1 and CDR2: KGHSH and LQKENI. The CDR3 consists of 17 residues. Generated by immunoSEQ multiplex PCR, the TCRdb table keeps only in-frame clones and is missing some. The sample carries 40,000 to 45,000 clones, around 94% recorded once. Whole-study findings and limits: Smaller distances to GMM-specific TCRs suggested their expansion in active tuberculosis. Smaller alpha distances in active tuberculosis partly reflected shorter CDR3-alpha lengths.

In the case of this clone: Antigen unknown.

The specimen was PBMCs. This TCR came from a donor aged 10-30 years with latent tuberculosis or without tuberculosis infection. Some clones in this sample may be carry-over from other donors' samples. The rearrangement links TRBV18 to TRBJ1-4; D is undetermined. The CDR3 reads CASSPGAGVSGNEKLFF. CDR3 DNA sequence: TGTGCCAGCTCACCGGGCGCCGGGGTATCTGGTAATGAAAAACTGTTTTTT. The variable domain in full, completed from reference TRBV18 and TRBJ1-4, reads NAGVMQNPRHLVRRRGQEARLRCSPMKGHSHVYWYRQLPEEGLKFMVYLQKENIIDESGMPKERFSAEFPKEGPSILRIQQVVRGDSAAYFCASSPGAGVSGNEKLFFGSGTQLSVL.